The entry that follows covers one T cell receptor beta chain sequence. Its cognate antigen is unknown. The data derive from a study of CD8 T cells in ankylosing spondylitis. General study points: Seven to nine highly homologous variants made up a TCR beta motif that seemed to typify ankylosing spondylitis blood. Disease-associated clonotypes exhibited CD8+ identity and were relatively infrequent in peripheral blood.

V lost 4 bases to trimming and J lost 4 bases, with 10 bases between them. CDR1 and CDR2 from the germline V gene are LGHNA and YSLEER. The CDR3 loop spans 14 amino acids. Using quantitative 5'-RACE with molecular barcodes, the authors made TCR beta libraries. MiXCR, run by TCRdb on the 5' RACE reads, gives a single entry per CDR3 protein. The sample lists 650,000 to 800,000 distinct CDR3 sequences, roughly 20% occurring once. The sequencing sample was made of blood, either unsorted or a sorted T cell fraction (not recorded which). The source of this sequence is a male donor with ankylosing spondylitis. The V call is TRBV4-3, the J call TRBJ1-4; D gene uncertain. As DNA, the CDR3 is TGCGCCAGCAGCCTCACGCAACATAATGAAAAACTGTTTTTT. Its translation is CASSLTQHNEKLFF.